This T cell receptor beta chain is from a study of CD8 T cells in Susac syndrome. For the study at large: Sequencing included Susac syndrome patients, roughly six of them with active disease and under ten in remission. The study, taken as a whole, reports: Expansion of clones was not seen in the CD4+ T cell repertoires of Susac syndrome.

V was trimmed by 0 bases and J by 8 bases, leaving 10 bases between them. Germline values: CDR1 SGHTA, CDR2 FQGNSA. The CDR3 is 13 residues long. 0.5 to 1 ug RNA was reverse transcribed with random hexamers. One entry per CDR3 protein, called by TCRdb with MiXCR from the immunoSEQ multiplex PCR reads. This sample has about 190,000 distinct CDR3 sequences; nearly 97% occur once, and the top ten carry 0.098%. As regards this clonotype: As yet, its antigen is unknown.

Patients with Susac syndrome met the recently defined diagnostic criteria for definite or probable disease. The sequenced sample consisted of CD4+ T cells from PBMCs. The J gene is TRBJ1-2, the V gene TRBV7-2; D uncertain. This receptor was taken from a human donor with Susac syndrome. The CDR3 is CASSLAWGEGYTF. CDR3 sequence (DNA): TGTGCCAGCAGCTTAGCATGGGGAGAGGGCTACACCTTC. Full variable domain (missing parts from reference TRBV7-2 and TRBJ1-2): GAGVSQSPSNKVTEKGKDVELRCDPISGHTALYWYRQSLGQGLEFLIYFQGNSAPDKSGLPSDRFSAERTGGSVSTLTIQRTQQEDSAVYLCASSLAWGEGYTFGSGTRLTVV.